This T cell receptor (beta chain) emerged from a study of blood T cells in healthy people across ages (dated by TCRdb to between 2014 and 2016). For the study in its entirety: Template switching captured roughly one uniquely barcoded TCR beta cDNA molecule per two T cells in model experiments. Age-related changes in TCR beta repertoire diversity were measured in the study by deep sequencing normalized with unique cDNA molecular identifiers. The donors were split into four age groups: young (average around 15 years), middle-aged (around 40), aged (roughly 60) and long-lived (approximately 80). Donors of different ages were randomly distributed across sequencing lanes to avoid experimental bias. Using the same blood draw, the study looked at two additional independent replicas of 1 million unique cDNA reads for two donors, one aged 18 to 30 and the other aged 80 or older.

General conclusions and limits of the study: Observed TCR beta diversity correlated strongly with the percentage of naive T cells measured by flow cytometry. Conclusive comparison of naive and antigen-experienced compartments was prevented by the profiling of bulk unsorted PBMCs. Estimates of total diversity based on one million sequenced T cells were considered lower bounds and underestimates. Because the CMV infection status of the donors was unknown, age-related changes in expanded clonotypes may potentially have been confounded. Observed TCR beta diversity per million T cells fell roughly linearly with age, and a significant reduction was already apparent by age roughly 41. Compared with the aged group, the long-lived group had more naive CD4+ T cells, fewer expanded clones and increased TCR diversity, a pattern suggesting age selection.

Comments on this clonotype: What antigen it recognizes has not been identified. No clone much larger than this one lies a single base away; base qualities are absent.

The roughly 39 donors, aged about 6 to 100 years, were systemically healthy Caucasian individuals from Russia. Around 10 milliliters of peripheral blood were drawn from each donor into EDTA-treated Vacutainer tubes. Ficoll-Paque density-gradient centrifugation was used to isolate PBMCs, with at least 6.5 million per sample. Trizol reagent was used to extract total RNA from the PBMCs, yielding at least 6 micrograms per sample. For every donor, an aliquot of PBMCs went through flow cytometry to measure the percentages of naive CD45RAhigh/CD27high T cells. V and J lose 0 bases and 4 bases, and a span of 10 bases separates them. Counted from cysteine to phenylalanine, this CDR3 has 15 amino acids. Only the CDR3 region is kept as DNA, spanning 45 bases read in frame from base 1. CDR1 MNHEY and CDR2 SMNVEV are derived from the germline V gene (reference sequence). Library prep was done by 5' RACE. Reads for this sample came from an Illumina HiSeq 2500. A second roughly 7 to 11 cycle PCR used a sample-barcoded 5' primer and a J-beta primer mix. Each TCR beta cDNA molecule received a unique molecular identifier from a template-switch 5' adaptor carrying 12 random nucleotides. Each sample yielded at least 2.5 million CDR3-containing paired-end reads. All of the RNA was converted into first-strand cDNA using the Mint cDNA synthesis kit, with a TRBC-specific oligonucleotide serving as the primer. Following uracil-DNA glycosylase treatment, a first 18-cycle PCR with universal primers M1SS and BC2_uni_R was performed on all cDNA. The authors processed their data as follows. For normalization, 1 million high-quality reads, each with a distinct molecular identifier, were randomly selected from each sample. Instead of being binned into consensus sequences, reads that shared molecular identifiers were thrown out. MiTCR, with a Q25 quality threshold and the strictest error-elimination algorithm, was used for CDR3 identification, clonotype clustering and error correction. A nonparametric unseen species model using Euler transformation provided a lower-bound estimate of total TCR beta diversity. TCRdb redid the processing of the public reads, applying fastp at Q25 and MiXCR, and retained in-frame beta chains. Rows are combined by CDR3 protein, so each entry shows the most common genes and DNA. The V and J calls here are based on TCRdb, not the publication. The sample table lists about 1,400,000 distinct CDR3 sequences, around 42% of them with a count of one. The ten top clones hold roughly 8.2% of the sample.

The origin of this receptor is a woman in her late teens or twenties in good health. This sequence uses TRBV27 and TRBJ2-1; confidence is insufficient to name the D gene. Sequencing used blood. The bases are TGTGCCAGCAGTTTATCTGCCTTGAGGTACAATGAGCAGTTCTTC. Translated, this gives CASSLSALRYNEQFF.